The present entry profiles one T cell receptor beta chain with its context. The data originate from a study of blood T cell repertoires in COVID-19. Study details: Sources were T cells, B-cell-depleted T cells, or PBMCs; the material itself was cDNA or gDNA.

Assay used: immunoSEQ multiplex PCR; TCRdb lists only in-frame clones, some missing. The table records 150,000 to 200,000 clones, 70% to 90% of them present only once. Germline CDR1 reads SGHNT; CDR2 reads YYREEE (reference sequence). V lost 4 bases and J lost 0; bases outside the gene matches: 1. The CDR3 has 14 residues. The sequencing sample was made of peripheral blood. The sequence came from a man aged 40-49 years who had recovered from COVID-19. V and J are TRBV5-4 and TRBJ1-3; TRBD1 aligns across 7 bases. The CDR3 DNA reads TGTGCCAGCAGCAGACAGGGCTCTGGAAACACCATATATTTT. This sequence encodes CASSRQGSGNTIYF.